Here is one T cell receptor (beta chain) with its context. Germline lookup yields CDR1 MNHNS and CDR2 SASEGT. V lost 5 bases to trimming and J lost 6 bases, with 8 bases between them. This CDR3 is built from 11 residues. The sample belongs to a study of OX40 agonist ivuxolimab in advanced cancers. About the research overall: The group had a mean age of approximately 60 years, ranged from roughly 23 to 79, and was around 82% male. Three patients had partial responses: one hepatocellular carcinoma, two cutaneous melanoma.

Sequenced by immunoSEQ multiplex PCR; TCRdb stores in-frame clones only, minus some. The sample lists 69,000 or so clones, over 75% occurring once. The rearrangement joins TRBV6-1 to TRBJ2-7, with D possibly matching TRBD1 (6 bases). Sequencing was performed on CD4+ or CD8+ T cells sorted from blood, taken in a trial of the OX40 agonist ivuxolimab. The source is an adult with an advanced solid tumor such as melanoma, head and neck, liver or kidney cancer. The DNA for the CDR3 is TGTGCCAGCAGTACCAGGGGCGAGCAGTACTTC. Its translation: CASSTRGEQYF.